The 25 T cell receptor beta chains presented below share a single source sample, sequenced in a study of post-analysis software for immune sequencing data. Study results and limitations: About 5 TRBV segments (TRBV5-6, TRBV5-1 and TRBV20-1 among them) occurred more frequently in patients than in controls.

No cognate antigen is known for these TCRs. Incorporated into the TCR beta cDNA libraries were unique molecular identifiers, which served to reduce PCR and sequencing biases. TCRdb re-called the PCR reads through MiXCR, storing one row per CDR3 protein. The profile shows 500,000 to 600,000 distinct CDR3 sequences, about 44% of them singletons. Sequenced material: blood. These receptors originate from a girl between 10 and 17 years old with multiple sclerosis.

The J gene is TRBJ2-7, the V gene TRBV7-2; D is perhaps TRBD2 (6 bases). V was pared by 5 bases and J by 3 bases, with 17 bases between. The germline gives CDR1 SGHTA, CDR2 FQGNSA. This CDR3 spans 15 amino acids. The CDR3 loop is CASSQRDSPRYEQYF. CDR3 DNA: TGTGCCAGCAGCCAACGGGACTCCCCCCGCTACGAGCAGTACTTC.

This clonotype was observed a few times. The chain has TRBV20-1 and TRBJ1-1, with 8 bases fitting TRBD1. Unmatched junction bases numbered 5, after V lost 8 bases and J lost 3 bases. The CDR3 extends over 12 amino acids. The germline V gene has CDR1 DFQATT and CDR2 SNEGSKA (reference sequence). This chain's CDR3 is CSSSTGDTEAFF. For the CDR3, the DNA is TGCAGTTCATCGACAGGGGACACTGAAGCTTTCTTT.

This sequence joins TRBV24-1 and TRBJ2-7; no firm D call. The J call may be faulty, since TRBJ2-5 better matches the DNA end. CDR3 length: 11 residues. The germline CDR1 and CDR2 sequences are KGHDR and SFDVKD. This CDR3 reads CATSEGETQYF. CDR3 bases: TGTGCCACCAGTGAAGGGGAGACCCAGTACTTC.

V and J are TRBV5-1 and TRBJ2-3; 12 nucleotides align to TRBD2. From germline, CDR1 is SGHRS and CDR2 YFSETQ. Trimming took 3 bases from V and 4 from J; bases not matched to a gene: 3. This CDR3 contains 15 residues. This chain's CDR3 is CASSSGLAGSDTQYF. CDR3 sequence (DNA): TGCGCCAGCAGCTCAGGACTAGCGGGATCAGATACGCAGTATTTT.

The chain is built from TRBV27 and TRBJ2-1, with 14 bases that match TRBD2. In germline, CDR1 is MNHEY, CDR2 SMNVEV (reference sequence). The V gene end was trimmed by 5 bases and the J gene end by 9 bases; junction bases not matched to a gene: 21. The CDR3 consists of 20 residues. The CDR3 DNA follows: TGTGCCAGCAGTCCTTTGCCGCACAGTTCCGGGACTAGCGGGAGAGGTGAGCAGTTCTTC. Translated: CASSPLPHSSGTSGRGEQFF.

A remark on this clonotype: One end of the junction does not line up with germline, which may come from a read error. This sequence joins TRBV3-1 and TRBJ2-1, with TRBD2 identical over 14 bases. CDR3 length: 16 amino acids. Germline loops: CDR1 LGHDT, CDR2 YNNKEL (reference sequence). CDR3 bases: TGTGCCGGCAGCACAACCGGACTAGCGGGGGGCAATGAGCAGTTCTTC. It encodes CAGSTTGLAGGNEQFF.

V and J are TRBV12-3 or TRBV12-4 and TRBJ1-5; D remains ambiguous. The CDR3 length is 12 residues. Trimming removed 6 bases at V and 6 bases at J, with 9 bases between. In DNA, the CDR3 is TGTGCCAGCAGGAGGGCGGGTCAGCCCCAGCATTTT. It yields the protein CASRRAGQPQHF.

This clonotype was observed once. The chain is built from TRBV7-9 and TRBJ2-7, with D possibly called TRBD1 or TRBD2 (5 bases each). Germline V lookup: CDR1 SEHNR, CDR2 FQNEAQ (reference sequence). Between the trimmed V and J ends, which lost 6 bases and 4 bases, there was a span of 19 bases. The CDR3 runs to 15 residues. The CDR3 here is CASRRGPPQIYEQYF. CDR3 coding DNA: TGTGCCAGCAGGAGGGGTCCCCCTCAAATATACGAGCAGTACTTC.

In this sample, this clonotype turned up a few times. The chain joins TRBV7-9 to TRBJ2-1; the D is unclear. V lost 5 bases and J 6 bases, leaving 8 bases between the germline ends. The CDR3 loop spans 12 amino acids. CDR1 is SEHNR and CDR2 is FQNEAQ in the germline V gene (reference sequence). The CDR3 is CASSREFNEQFF. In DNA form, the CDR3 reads TGTGCCAGCAGCCGTGAATTCAATGAGCAGTTCTTC.

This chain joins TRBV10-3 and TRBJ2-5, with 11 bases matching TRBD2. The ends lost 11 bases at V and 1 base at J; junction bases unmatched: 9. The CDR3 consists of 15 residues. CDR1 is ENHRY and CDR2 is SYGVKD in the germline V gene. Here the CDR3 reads CASTMTSGVQETQYF. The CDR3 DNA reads TGTGCCTCCACCATGACTAGCGGGGTCCAAGAGACCCAGTACTTC.

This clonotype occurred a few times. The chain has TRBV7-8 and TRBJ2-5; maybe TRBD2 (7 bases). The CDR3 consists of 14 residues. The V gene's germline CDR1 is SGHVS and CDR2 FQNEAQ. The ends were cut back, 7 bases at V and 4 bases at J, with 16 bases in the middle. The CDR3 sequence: CASITSRGGETQYF. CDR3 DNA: TGTGCCAGCATCACTTCTAGGGGGGGAGAGACCCAGTACTTC. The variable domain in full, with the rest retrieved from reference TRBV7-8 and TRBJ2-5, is GAGVSQSPRYKVAKRGQDVALRCDPISGHVSLFWYQQALGQGPEFLTYFQNEAQLDKSGLPSDRFFAERPEGSVSTLKIQRTQQEDSAVYLCASITSRGGETQYFGPGTRLLVL.

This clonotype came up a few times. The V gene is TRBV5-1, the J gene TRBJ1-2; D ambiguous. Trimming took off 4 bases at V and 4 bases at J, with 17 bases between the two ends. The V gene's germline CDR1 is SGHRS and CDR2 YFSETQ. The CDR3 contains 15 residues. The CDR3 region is CASSRETDGVYGYTF. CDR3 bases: TGCGCCAGCAGCCGCGAAACTGACGGCGTCTATGGCTACACCTTC. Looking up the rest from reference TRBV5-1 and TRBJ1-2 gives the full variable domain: KAGVTQTPRYLIKTRGQQVTLSCSPISGHRSVSWYQQTPGQGLQFLFEYFSETQRNKGNFPGRFSGRQFSNSRSEMNVSTLELGDSALYLCASSRETDGVYGYTFGSGTRLTVV.

CDR3 amino acids: CAISEGEYNEQFF. In DNA form, the CDR3 reads TGTGCCATCAGTGAAGGGGAGTACAATGAGCAGTTCTTC. The chain couples TRBV10-3 to TRBJ2-1; the D call may be TRBD1 or TRBD2 (5 bases each). Germline V gives CDR1 ENHRY, CDR2 SYGVKD. There are 13 residues in the CDR3. The germline V and J ends were trimmed by 3 bases and 4 bases, with 7 bases remaining between them.

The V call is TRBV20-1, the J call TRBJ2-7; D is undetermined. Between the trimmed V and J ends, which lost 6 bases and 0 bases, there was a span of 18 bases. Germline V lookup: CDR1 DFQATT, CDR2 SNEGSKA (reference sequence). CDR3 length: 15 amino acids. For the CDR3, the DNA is TGCAGTGCGGCCCCGGCGGATTCTCGCTCCTACGAGCAGTACTTC. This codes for CSAAPADSRSYEQYF.

The CDR3 DNA reads TGCGCCAGCAGCTTTGATCAAAATGCCGGCAAGCTGACTTTGTCGGAGCAGTACTTC. Residues: CASSFDQNAGKLTLSEQYF. This rearrangement joins TRBV5-1 to TRBJ2-7; D gene ambiguous. The germline V and J ends were trimmed by 2 bases and 7 bases, with 31 bases remaining between them. The CDR3 sequence is 19 residues long. Germline V gene data show CDR1 as SGHRS and CDR2 as YFSETQ.

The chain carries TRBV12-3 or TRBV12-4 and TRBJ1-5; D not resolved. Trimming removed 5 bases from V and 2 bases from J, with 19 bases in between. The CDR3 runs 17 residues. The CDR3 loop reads CASSPSPSLIGNQPQHF. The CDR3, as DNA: TGTGCCAGCAGTCCTAGCCCCTCTCTTATTGGCAATCAGCCCCAGCATTTT.

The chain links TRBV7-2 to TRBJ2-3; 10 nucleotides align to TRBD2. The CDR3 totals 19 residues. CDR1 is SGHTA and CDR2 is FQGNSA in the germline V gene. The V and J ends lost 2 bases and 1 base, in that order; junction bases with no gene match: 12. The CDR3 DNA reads TGTGCCAGCAGCTTAATCCTGGAACTAGCGGGGATACGCACAGATACGCAGTATTTT. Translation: CASSLILELAGIRTDTQYF. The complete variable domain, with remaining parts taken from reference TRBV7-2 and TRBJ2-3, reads GAGVSQSPSNKVTEKGKDVELRCDPISGHTALYWYRQSLGQGLEFLIYFQGNSAPDKSGLPSDRFSAERTGGSVSTLTIQRTQQEDSAVYLCASSLILELAGIRTDTQYFGPGTRLTVL.

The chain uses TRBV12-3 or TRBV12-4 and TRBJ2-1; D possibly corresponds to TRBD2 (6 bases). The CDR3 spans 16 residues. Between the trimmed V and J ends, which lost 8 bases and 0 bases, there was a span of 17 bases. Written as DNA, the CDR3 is TGTGCCAGCGGCTCTCCTGGGGGGAACTCCTACAATGAGCAGTTCTTC. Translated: CASGSPGGNSYNEQFF.

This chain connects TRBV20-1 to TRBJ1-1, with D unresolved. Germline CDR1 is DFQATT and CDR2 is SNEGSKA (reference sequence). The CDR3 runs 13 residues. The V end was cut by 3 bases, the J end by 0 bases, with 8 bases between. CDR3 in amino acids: CSASRQLNTEAFF. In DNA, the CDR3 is TGCAGTGCTAGTCGGCAGCTGAACACTGAAGCTTTCTTT.

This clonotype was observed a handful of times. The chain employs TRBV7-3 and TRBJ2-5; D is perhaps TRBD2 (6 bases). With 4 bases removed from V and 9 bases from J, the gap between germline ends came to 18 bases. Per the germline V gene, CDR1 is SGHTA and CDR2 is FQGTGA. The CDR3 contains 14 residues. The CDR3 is CASSYGGSGAAQYF. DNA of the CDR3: TGTGCCAGCAGCTACGGAGGTAGCGGTGCGGCCCAGTACTTC. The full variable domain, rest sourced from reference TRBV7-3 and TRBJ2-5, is GAGVSQTPSNKVTEKGKYVELRCDPISGHTALYWYRQSLGQGPEFLIYFQGTGAADDSGLPNDRFFAVRPEGSVSTLKIQRTERGDSAVYLCASSYGGSGAAQYFGPGTRLLVL.

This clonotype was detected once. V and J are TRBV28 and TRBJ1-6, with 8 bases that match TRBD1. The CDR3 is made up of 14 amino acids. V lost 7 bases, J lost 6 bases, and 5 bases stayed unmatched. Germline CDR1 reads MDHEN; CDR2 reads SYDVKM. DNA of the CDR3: TGTGCCAGCACCCCCGGACAGGGTAATTCACCCCTCCACTTT. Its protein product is CASTPGQGNSPLHF.

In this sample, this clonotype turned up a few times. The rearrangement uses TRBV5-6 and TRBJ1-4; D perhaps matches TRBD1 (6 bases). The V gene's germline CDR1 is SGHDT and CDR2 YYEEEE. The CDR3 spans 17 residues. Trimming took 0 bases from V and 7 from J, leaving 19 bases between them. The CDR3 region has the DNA TGTGCCAGCAGCTTGGGGCTAGTTGAGGACAGAGGTGAAAAACTGTTTTTT. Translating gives CASSLGLVEDRGEKLFF. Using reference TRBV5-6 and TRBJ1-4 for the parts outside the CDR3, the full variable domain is DAGVTQSPTHLIKTRGQQVTLRCSPKSGHDTVSWYQQALGQGPQFIFQYYEEEERQRGNFPDRFSGHQFPNYSSELNVNALLLGDSALYLCASSLGLVEDRGEKLFFGSGTQLSVL.

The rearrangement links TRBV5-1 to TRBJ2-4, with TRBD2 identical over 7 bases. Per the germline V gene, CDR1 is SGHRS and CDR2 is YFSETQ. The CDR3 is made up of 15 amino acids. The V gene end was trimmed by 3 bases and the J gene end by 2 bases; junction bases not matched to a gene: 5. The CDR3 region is CASSSVGGSKNIQYF. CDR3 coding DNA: TGCGCCAGCAGCTCGGTGGGGGGGTCCAAAAACATTCAGTACTTC.

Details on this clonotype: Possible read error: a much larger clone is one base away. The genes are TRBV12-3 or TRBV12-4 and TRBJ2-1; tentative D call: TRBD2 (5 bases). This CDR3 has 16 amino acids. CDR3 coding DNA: TGTGTCAGCAGTCGGGGTTGGGAAAGCTCCTACAATGAGCAGTTCTTC. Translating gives CVSSRGWESSYNEQFF.

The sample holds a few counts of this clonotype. This chain's CDR3 is CASGRAQSSAYNEQFF. For the CDR3, the DNA is TGTGCCAGCGGGAGGGCCCAGTCGAGCGCCTACAATGAGCAGTTCTTC. The chain joins TRBV5-5 to TRBJ2-1; 7 nucleotides align to TRBD2. The CDR3 contains 16 residues. Looked up from germline, CDR1 is SGHKS and CDR2 is YYEKEE (reference sequence). The trim removed 7 bases at V and 2 bases at J, leaving 12 bases unmatched.